This passage covers 20 T cell receptor beta chains from one sample sequenced in a study of radiotherapy plus CTLA-4 blockade in lung cancer. TCRdb keeps only in-frame clones here, not all; method: immunoSEQ multiplex PCR. The data contain 53,000 or so clones, 80% to 90% of them singletons. The starting material was peripheral blood, obtained from a patient treated with radiotherapy plus ipilimumab. These receptors were obtained from a human donor with non-small cell lung cancer that progressed on radiotherapy plus ipilimumab. Some clones in this sample may be carry-over from other donors' samples.

The rearrangement uses TRBV27 and TRBJ1-6; D not resolved. CDR1 and CDR2 (germline): MNHEY, SMNVEV (reference sequence). This CDR3 is 14 amino acids long. Deletions cut 3 bases from V and 8 bases from J, with 11 bases between. The CDR3 loop is CASSFQWADSPLHF. The CDR3 region has the DNA TGTGCCAGCAGTTTCCAATGGGCCGATTCACCCCTCCACTTT.

The chain joins TRBV7-2 to TRBJ2-1, with D possibly TRBD1 on 6 matching bases. V was cut by 4 bases and J by 0 bases, with 10 bases left in between. CDR1 is SGHTA and CDR2 is FQGNSA in the germline V gene. The CDR3 length is 15 residues. The CDR3 is CASSSGQISYNEQFF. CDR3 in DNA: TGTGCCAGCAGCTCAGGACAGATCTCCTACAATGAGCAGTTCTTC.

The chain couples TRBV7-2 to TRBJ2-5, with 8 bases that match TRBD1. The ends lost 0 bases at V and 4 bases at J; junction bases unmatched: 7. This CDR3 region has 16 residues. Germline V gene lookup returns CDR1 SGHTA and CDR2 FQGNSA. This chain's CDR3 is CASSLARTGPGETQYF. The CDR3 DNA follows: TGTGCCAGCAGCTTAGCACGGACAGGGCCAGGAGAGACCCAGTACTTC.

The rearrangement links TRBV7-2 to TRBJ1-5; D possibly corresponds to TRBD1 (6 bases). The CDR3 extends over 14 amino acids. Germline V gene sequence: CDR1 SGHTA, CDR2 FQGNSA. V lost 5 bases to trimming and J lost 9 bases, with 17 bases between them. CDR3 loop: CASSPGTSFWPQHF. The CDR3 DNA reads TGTGCCAGCAGCCCCGGGACAAGCTTTTGGCCCCAGCATTTT.

V usage is TRBV6-4 and J usage is TRBJ2-6; no reliable D call. The CDR3 contains 13 residues. Germline V gives CDR1 MRHNA, CDR2 SNTAGT. V shed 6 bases and J shed 0 bases, with 3 bases lying between them. CDR3 in amino acids: CASSLSGANVLTF. As DNA, the CDR3 is TGTGCCAGCAGCCTCTCTGGGGCCAACGTCCTGACTTTC.

The chain recombines TRBV7-2 with TRBJ2-1; the D gene is possibly TRBD2 (6 bases). Trimming left V 0 bases short and J 4 bases short, with 13 bases between. This CDR3 has 16 amino acids. CDR1 SGHTA and CDR2 FQGNSA come from the germline V gene. CDR3 residues: CASSLAGAGYYNEQFF. For the CDR3, the DNA is TGTGCCAGCAGCTTAGCAGGTGCGGGATATTACAATGAGCAGTTCTTC.

J is TRBJ2-1 and V is TRBV9; 10 bases align to TRBD1. The CDR3 consists of 15 residues. Germline V CDR1 and CDR2: SGDLS, YYNGEE. Trimming cost V 0 bases and J 6 bases; bases outside gene matches: 3. The CDR3 nucleotides read TGTGCCAGCAGCGTAGCGGGGACAGGGGCCAATGAGCAGTTCTTC. It yields the protein CASSVAGTGANEQFF.

The chain joins TRBV21-1 to TRBJ2-7; the table calls TRBD2, which could not be checked here. TRBV21-1 is classified as a pseudogene. This CDR3 is 17 amino acids long. CDR3 sequence: CASSNRTSGYNTYEQYF. CDR3 DNA sequence: TGTGCCAGCAGCAATAGGACTAGCGGTTATAACACCTACGAGCAGTACTTC.

This sequence joins TRBV6-5 and TRBJ1-1; D is possibly TRBD1 (6 bases). Trimming took 5 bases from V and 5 from J, leaving 18 bases between them. Per germline, CDR1 MNHEY and CDR2 SVGAGI. CDR3 size: 15 residues. CDR3: CASSPGGKGGTEAFF. CDR3 sequence (DNA): TGTGCCAGCAGTCCTGGGGGCAAGGGTGGGACTGAAGCTTTCTTT.

Details on this clone: This CDR3 is also generated by other DNA sequences in the sample. The rearrangement joins TRBV5-1 to TRBJ2-7, with TRBD2 matching 11 bases. Germline V gene data show CDR1 as SGHRS and CDR2 as YFSETQ. V gave up 2 bases and J gave up 4 bases; unmatched junction bases: 8. The CDR3 consists of 16 residues. The CDR3, as DNA: TGCGCCAGCAGCTTCGTTAGCGGGAGGGCCTGGTACGAGCAGTACTTC. As protein: CASSFVSGRAWYEQYF.

CDR3 in DNA: TGTGCCAGCAGCATCGATGGACAGTCTGTCGAGCAGTACTTC. This translates into CASSIDGQSVEQYF. The V and J genes are TRBV7-3 and TRBJ2-7; tentative D call: TRBD1 (6 bases). V lost 5 bases and J lost 6, with 17 bases in between. CDR3 size: 14 residues. Germline V gives CDR1 SGHTA, CDR2 FQGTGA.

The V call is TRBV7-8, the J call TRBJ2-4; D unresolved. Trimming took 0 bases from V and 1 from J, leaving 7 bases between them. The CDR3 covers 15 residues. Germline loops: CDR1 SGHVS, CDR2 FQNEAQ. CDR3 DNA sequence: TGTGCCAGCAGCTTAGCCAGCGCGGCCAAAAACATTCAGTACTTC. Encoded protein: CASSLASAAKNIQYF.

The rearrangement links TRBV6-4 to TRBJ1-1; the D is unclear. Trimming removed 0 bases from V and 5 bases from J, with 16 bases in between. The CDR3 runs 16 residues. Germline V gives CDR1 MRHNA, CDR2 SNTAGT. The CDR3 region has the DNA TGTGCCAGCAGTGACTCGGTCGAGGGCCGTAGGACTGAAGCTTTCTTT. It codes for CASSDSVEGRRTEAFF.

The rearrangement joins TRBV11-2 to TRBJ1-2; no firm D call. This CDR3 has 14 residues. Trimming shortened V by 3 bases and J by 4 bases, and 12 bases separated the two germline ends. CDR1 and CDR2 (germline): SGHAT, FQNNGV. The CDR3 coding sequence is TGTGCCAGCAGCTTTTCTGTAAGCGGCTATGGCTACACCTTC. It specifies CASSFSVSGYGYTF.

This chain joins TRBV19 and TRBJ2-7, with a weak D call TRBD1 (6 bases). The CDR3 sequence is 15 residues long. In germline, CDR1 is LNHDA, CDR2 SQIVND (reference sequence). Deletions cut 2 bases from V and 0 bases from J, with 11 bases between. CDR3 nucleotide sequence: TGTGCCAGTAGTATATCGGGACATAGCTCCTACGAGCAGTACTTC. Its protein product is CASSISGHSSYEQYF.

The chain joins TRBV10-3 to TRBJ1-3; the D gene is possibly TRBD1 (5 bases). V lost 6 bases to trimming and J lost 0 bases, with 6 bases between them. The germline CDR1 and CDR2 sequences are ENHRY and SYGVKD. CDR3 size: 13 residues. CDR3 DNA sequence: TGTGCCATCAGGGACAACTCTGGAAACACCATATATTTT. Amino acid sequence: CAIRDNSGNTIYF.

Here the CDR3 DNA reads TGTGCCAGCAGTTTATCCCTCGCCGGGAGCTACGAGCAGTACTTC. Translation: CASSLSLAGSYEQYF. V gene TRBV27 combines with J gene TRBJ2-7; tentatively, D is TRBD2 (6 bases). Germline CDR1 is MNHEY and CDR2 is SMNVEV (reference sequence). The CDR3 has 15 residues. V lost 0 bases and J lost 3, with 12 bases in between.

This clone was seen once. This chain's CDR3 is CASSERQGWGEQYF. CDR3 in DNA: TGTGCCAGCAGCGAAAGACAGGGATGGGGCGAGCAGTACTTC. V usage is TRBV9 and J usage is TRBJ2-7; 7 positions agree with TRBD1. Germline V gives CDR1 SGDLS, CDR2 YYNGEE. CDR3 length: 14 residues. V gave up 3 bases and J gave up 6 bases; unmatched junction bases: 9. Using reference TRBV9 and TRBJ2-7 for the parts outside the CDR3, the full variable domain is DSGVTQTPKHLITATGQRVTLRCSPRSGDLSVYWYQQSLDQGLQFLIQYYNGEERAKGNILERFSAQQFPDLHSELNLSSLELGDSALYFCASSERQGWGEQYFGPGTRLTVT.

This clone has only a few counts. The rearrangement uses TRBV27 and TRBJ2-7, with a weak D call TRBD2 (6 bases). Per the germline V gene, CDR1 is MNHEY and CDR2 is SMNVEV (reference sequence). V gave up 4 bases and J gave up 2 bases, with 12 bases separating them. This CDR3 region has 14 residues. Written as DNA, the CDR3 is TGTGCCAGCAGTTCCAGCGGGTCCACCTACGAGCAGTACTTC. Encoded protein: CASSSSGSTYEQYF.

The chain combines TRBV9 with TRBJ2-1, with 16 nucleotides matching TRBD2. Germline CDR1 reads SGDLS; CDR2 reads YYNGEE. The J segment lost 6 bases and the V segment lost 4 bases, leaving 4 bases of the junction unmatched. The CDR3 contains 16 residues. Here the CDR3 DNA reads TGTGCCAGCAGCTCCGGGACTAGCGGGGGGGTCAATGAGCAGTTCTTC. This gives the protein CASSSGTSGGVNEQFF.